This T cell receptor beta chain was identified during a study of T cells in Graves' hyperthyroidism and ophthalmopathy. Exclusion of patients followed from uncontrolled infection, other autoimmune disease, pregnancy or lactation. Authors of the study amplified TCR beta CDR3 regions from RNA transcripts. The HTBI primer set was used in a first-round RT-PCR of the TCR CDR3. Via MiXCR, TCRdb re-called the multiplex PCR reads, giving one row per CDR3 protein. The data contain around 490,000 distinct CDR3 sequences, less than 20% of them seen just once; the ten biggest clones take up 47%. Points from the study as a whole: Researchers report that a 13 V-J model separated ophthalmopathy from stable hyperthyroidism.

This clonotype has at least ten counts. Its antigen is unidentified. This TCR derives from a man in his forties or fifties with Graves' ophthalmopathy. The material sequenced was blood.

The CDR3 bases are TGTGCCAGCAGTTTCTCGGACAGGGAGGGAGAGCAGTACTTC. This encodes CASSFSDREGEQYF. The chain uses TRBV27 and TRBJ2-7, with D possibly matching TRBD1 (8 bases). The germline V gene encodes CDR1 MNHEY and CDR2 SMNVEV (reference sequence). There are 14 residues in the CDR3. V lost 3 bases and J lost 7, with 16 bases in between.